This T cell receptor beta chain emerged from a study of control samples from healthy donors and cancer patients. Here immunoSEQ multiplex PCR was the method, and the copy in TCRdb shows in-frame clones only, minus some. The repertoire consists of about 76,000 clones, with about nine tenths occurring once and the leading ten covering 8% to 10%. The CDR3 is 15 residues long. Per germline, CDR1 SGDLS and CDR2 YYNGEE. The germline V and J ends were trimmed by 3 bases and 0 bases, with 10 bases remaining between them. V usage is TRBV9 and J usage is TRBJ1-5; D not certain. The sample consisted of PBMCs. This clonotype was sampled from a woman between 45 and 65 years old with colorectal cancer. The CDR3 region is CASSASGISNQPQHF. The CDR3, as DNA: TGTGCCAGCAGCGCCTCAGGAATTAGCAATCAGCCCCAGCATTTT.